Each of the 6 T cell receptor beta chains below was sequenced from the same sample in a study of spatial heterogeneity in lung cancer. TCRdb reprocessed the 5' RACE reads with MiXCR, giving one entry per CDR3 protein. The profile covers fewer than 3,000 distinct CDR3 sequences, with about 17% appearing a single time and 15% to 20% taken by the ten largest. Time point: sample taken at primary tumor resection. The sequencing here drew on normal lung tissue next to the tumor, taken at surgery. Receptors originate from a male donor with early-stage non-small cell lung cancer.

By frequency in the sample, this clonotype is medium-sized. The chain combines TRBV7-9 with TRBJ1-1; D ambiguous. The CDR3 totals 15 residues. Trimming stripped 5 bases from V and 13 bases from J, with 26 bases between. Germline V gene sequence: CDR1 SEHNR, CDR2 FQNEAQ (reference sequence). This CDR3 is CASSPPMTPWFGVFF. The DNA of the CDR3 is TGTGCCAGCAGCCCCCCCATGACTCCGTGGTTTGGGGTTTTCTTT.

This clonotype ranks as medium-sized. This chain connects TRBV20-1 to TRBJ2-7; D is unresolved. Germline loops: CDR1 DFQATT, CDR2 SNEGSKA (reference sequence). This CDR3 region has 15 residues. The V gene lost 0 bases and the J gene lost 4 bases, with 16 bases spanning the gap. The DNA for the CDR3 is TGCAGTGCTAGAGAGGACCGGGCGTACGGATACGAGCAGTACTTC. Its translation is CSAREDRAYGYEQYF.

CDR3 protein: CASSLAGGAYQPQHF. The DNA for the CDR3 is TGTGCCAGCAGCTTAGCTGGGGGCGCATATCAGCCCCAGCATTTT. The chain employs TRBV7-2 and TRBJ1-5; D possibly corresponds to TRBD1 (6 bases). The CDR3 consists of 15 residues. Germline values: CDR1 SGHTA, CDR2 FQGNSA. The V gene lost 0 bases and the J gene lost 5 bases, with 11 bases spanning the gap. The entire variable domain, with the rest obtained from reference TRBV7-2 and TRBJ1-5, is as follows: GAGVSQSPSNKVTEKGKDVELRCDPISGHTALYWYRQSLGQGLEFLIYFQGNSAPDKSGLPSDRFSAERTGGSVSTLTIQRTQQEDSAVYLCASSLAGGAYQPQHFGDGTRLSIL.

Comments on this clonotype: A junction boundary mismatches the germline segment, possibly from a read error. The rearrangement joins TRBV13 to TRBJ2-3; 7 nucleotides line up with TRBD2. The germline V gene has CDR1 PRHDT and CDR2 FYEKMQ (reference sequence). The CDR3 contains 18 residues. CDR3 DNA: TGTGCCAGCAGCTTCGGGCTAGCGGTATTCCCTAGCACAGATTCGCAGTATTTT. It encodes CASSFGLAVFPSTDSQYF.

By share, this clonotype counts as medium-sized (0.01 to 0.1%). The chain links TRBV18 to TRBJ1-3; TRBD1 matches 7 bases. This CDR3 contains 17 residues. J lost 4 bases, V lost 5 bases, and 14 bases had no gene match. Germline assignment: CDR1 KGHSH and CDR2 LQKENI. The CDR3 DNA reads TGTGCCAGCTCAGCAACCACGGACAGGTCGGAAGGAAACACCATATATTTT. Translated: CASSATTDRSEGNTIYF.

This clonotype is medium-sized in the sample. The chain uses TRBV5-1 and TRBJ2-3, with D tentatively TRBD2 (5 bases). The CDR3 is 13 residues long. Trimming took off 3 bases at V and 4 bases at J, with 9 bases between the two ends. From germline, CDR1 is SGHRS and CDR2 YFSETQ. CDR3 in amino acids: CASSSWTADTQYF. The CDR3 DNA reads as TGCGCCAGCAGCTCCTGGACTGCAGATACGCAGTATTTT.